One sample yielded the 21 T cell receptor beta chains listed below, sequenced in a study of beta chain features in type 1 diabetes. TCRB transcripts that were expressed got sequenced, as all of the isolated RNA had been reverse transcribed. TCRdb keeps only in-frame clones here, not all; method: immunoSEQ multiplex PCR. Of around 500,000 clones detected, 25% to 35% appear once; the ten largest clones hold around 0.065%. Sequencing was done on a sample of naive CD4+ T cells from blood. These TCRs come from a man aged 18 to 30 in good health.

This clone showed up just a few times. Given a much more abundant clone one base away, this may be a read error. The same CDR3 can be traced to other DNA sequences in this sample. The V call is TRBV2, the J call TRBJ2-1; D ambiguous. V was clipped by 6 bases and J by 0 bases, with 0 bases between them. Germline CDR1 SNHLY, CDR2 FYNNEI. The CDR3 is 11 amino acids. The CDR3 nucleotides read TGTGCCAGCAGCTCCTACAATGAGCAGTTCTTC. Its translation: CASSSYNEQFF.

The chain has TRBV2 and TRBJ1-3, with D possibly TRBD1 on 5 matching bases. This CDR3 has 15 residues. Germline CDR1 SNHLY, CDR2 FYNNEI. V lost 4 bases and J 0 bases, leaving 10 bases between the germline ends. CDR3 loop: CASSGTMGSGNTIYF. CDR3 DNA sequence: TGTGCCAGCAGTGGGACAATGGGCTCTGGAAACACCATATATTTT. Full variable domain (missing parts from reference TRBV2 and TRBJ1-3): EPEVTQTPSHQVTQMGQEVILRCVPISNHLYFYWYRQILGQKVEFLVSFYNNEISEKSEIFDDQFSVERPDGSNFTLKIRSTKLEDSAMYFCASSGTMGSGNTIYFGEGSWLTVV.

This chain connects TRBV10-3 to TRBJ2-3, with 8 bases that match TRBD2. This CDR3 has 14 residues. V was clipped by 11 bases and J by 4 bases; unmatched bases: 11. Germline values: CDR1 ENHRY, CDR2 SYGVKD. The DNA for the CDR3 is TGTGCCGTAAGGCCCAGCGGGAGCCCAGATACGCAGTATTTT. It is translated as CAVRPSGSPDTQYF.

This clone was observed a handful of times. The chain employs TRBV7-2 and TRBJ2-1, with D possibly matching TRBD2 (6 bases). V lost 5 bases and J 4 bases, leaving 18 bases between the germline ends. There are 16 residues in the CDR3. CDR1 and CDR2 from the germline V gene are SGHTA and FQGNSA. The CDR3 loop is CASSQRLVMEYNEQFF. The CDR3 DNA is TGTGCCAGCAGCCAACGACTAGTTATGGAATACAATGAGCAGTTCTTC.

The chain is built from TRBV30 and TRBJ1-2; D gene unclear. Trimming removed 1 base at V and 4 bases at J, with 10 bases between. This CDR3 comprises 13 residues. The germline CDR1 and CDR2 sequences are GTSNPN and SVGIG (reference sequence). The CDR3 sequence is CAWSETMPYGYTF. The CDR3 DNA follows: TGTGCCTGGAGTGAGACAATGCCCTATGGCTACACCTTC.

This clone was picked up a small number of times. This rearrangement joins TRBV5-1 to TRBJ2-7, with D maybe TRBD2 (7 bases). Trimming stripped 4 bases from V and 0 bases from J, with 17 bases between. Germline CDR1 reads SGHRS; CDR2 reads YFSETQ. This CDR3 has 16 residues. This chain's CDR3 is CASSPVGGRSSYEQYF. CDR3 nucleotide sequence: TGCGCCAGCAGCCCCGTGGGGGGGCGAAGCTCCTACGAGCAGTACTTC.

The chain recombines TRBV28 with TRBJ2-4; TRBD1 or TRBD2 may be the D gene (5 bases each). The CDR3 has 15 residues. Germline V lookup: CDR1 MDHEN, CDR2 SYDVKM. Trimming stripped 10 bases from V and 6 bases from J, with 22 bases between. CDR3 sequence reads: CAIRGGGLRPNIQYF. CDR3 sequence (DNA): TGTGCCATAAGGGGCGGCGGGCTGAGGCCAAACATTCAGTACTTC.

A few counts support this clone. The V gene is TRBV5-1, the J gene TRBJ2-1; D is tentatively TRBD1 or TRBD2 (5 bases each). There are 16 residues in the CDR3. Germline CDR1 is SGHRS and CDR2 is YFSETQ. V was cut by 2 bases and J by 0 bases, with 12 bases left in between. The DNA for the CDR3 is TGCGCCAGCAGCTTCGGGACGGCTAGCTCCTACAATGAGCAGTTCTTC. Its protein is CASSFGTASSYNEQFF.

Only a few counts were recorded for this clone. In DNA form, the CDR3 reads TGTGCCAGCAGTGGGACTAGCGGGAGTACAGATACGCAGTATTTT. It encodes CASSGTSGSTDTQYF. The chain joins TRBV28 to TRBJ2-3, with 14 bases identical to TRBD2. The CDR3 extends over 15 amino acids. Trimming at V came to 5 bases and at J to 3 bases, leaving 1 base not matched to a gene. In germline, CDR1 is MDHEN, CDR2 SYDVKM.

The chain employs TRBV4-1 and TRBJ2-7; the D is unclear. V lost 1 base, J lost 2 bases, and 9 bases lay in between. Per the germline V gene, CDR1 is MGHRA and CDR2 is YSYEKL. CDR3 length equals 14 residues. Written as DNA, the CDR3 is TGCGCCAGCAGCCAAGCGTTAAGGACCTACGAGCAGTACTTC. Translating gives CASSQALRTYEQYF.

The genes are TRBV4-3 and TRBJ2-1, with 12 positions matching TRBD2. Trimming took 1 base from V and 12 from J; bases not matched to a gene: 7. This CDR3 contains 15 residues. The germline CDR1 and CDR2 sequences are LGHNA and YSLEER. Written as DNA, the CDR3 is TGCGCCAGCAGCCAAGGCCTAGCGGGAGGGAGAAGGCAGTTCTTC. As protein: CASSQGLAGGRRQFF.

This clone showed up just a few times. This chain uses TRBV7-9 with TRBJ2-1, with TRBD2 matching 8 bases. The CDR3 runs 15 residues. Trimming took 5 bases from V and 1 from J; bases not matched to a gene: 4. Germline CDR1 is SEHNR and CDR2 is FQNEAQ (reference sequence). The CDR3 DNA follows: TGTGCCAGCAGCGGTAGCGGGATATCCTACAATGAGCAGTTCTTC. Its protein is CASSGSGISYNEQFF. The complete variable domain, with remaining parts taken from reference TRBV7-9 and TRBJ2-1, reads DTGVSQNPRHKITKRGQNVTFRCDPISEHNRLYWYRQTLGQGPEFLTYFQNEAQLEKSRLLSDRFSAERPKGSFSTLEIQRTEQGDSAMYLCASSGSGISYNEQFFGPGTRLTVL.

The chain links TRBV7-2 to TRBJ2-3; no clear D. Germline V gene lookup returns CDR1 SGHTA and CDR2 FQGNSA. This CDR3 comprises 14 residues. Trimming left V 0 bases short and J 0 bases short, with 4 bases between. The CDR3 DNA reads as TGTGCCAGCAGCTTAGCGTACAGCACAGATACGCAGTATTTT. Translation gives CASSLAYSTDTQYF.

This clone occurred a few times. CDR3: CASSFTGRLNYGYTF. The CDR3 DNA is TGTGCCAGCAGTTTCACGGGACGCCTTAACTATGGCTACACCTTC. The chain employs TRBV28 and TRBJ1-2, with D tentatively TRBD1 (5 bases). This CDR3 is built from 15 residues. V lost 3 bases and J lost 1, with 12 bases in between. Germline V gene lookup returns CDR1 MDHEN and CDR2 SYDVKM.

The genes are TRBV7-2 and TRBJ1-3; unclear D gene. Germline CDR1 reads SGHTA; CDR2 reads FQGNSA. V was cut by 3 bases and J by 2 bases, with 5 bases left in between. There are 13 residues in the CDR3. The CDR3 region has the DNA TGTGCCAGCAGCTTGGAAGCTGGAAACACCATATATTTT. Its protein is CASSLEAGNTIYF.

This clone was observed a few times. The chain is built from TRBV20-1 and TRBJ2-7; 8 nucleotides align to TRBD2. The CDR3 spans 11 residues. The germline V gene has CDR1 DFQATT and CDR2 SNEGSKA (reference sequence). The CDR3 reads CRGLAGYEQYF. CDR3 nucleotide sequence: TGCAGGGGCCTAGCGGGCTACGAGCAGTACTTC.

In this sample, this clone turned up a few times. The J gene is TRBJ1-1, the V gene TRBV29-1; D is possibly TRBD1 (5 bases). This CDR3 spans 13 amino acids. The germline gives CDR1 SQVTM, CDR2 ANQGSEA. V lost 2 bases and J 1 base, leaving 8 bases between the germline ends. The CDR3 region has the DNA TGCAGCGTTGAAATAGACAGGAACACTGAAGCTTTCTTT. Amino acid sequence: CSVEIDRNTEAFF.

The V gene is TRBV10-3, the J gene TRBJ2-7; the D gene is possibly TRBD1 (5 bases). Germline values: CDR1 ENHRY, CDR2 SYGVKD. The V end lost 10 bases, the J end lost 5 bases, and 18 bases lay between the germline ends. The CDR3 is made up of 13 amino acids. DNA of the CDR3: TGTGCCACCATTCCGGACACATCGGACGAGCAGTACTTC. Translating it yields CATIPDTSDEQYF.

This clone was picked up a small number of times. The V and J genes are TRBV10-3 and TRBJ2-3, with 8 bases matching TRBD2. The CDR3 sequence is 15 residues long. Germline loops: CDR1 ENHRY, CDR2 SYGVKD. After removal of 3 bases from V and 2 bases from J, the junction contained 4 bases not matched to a gene. As DNA, the CDR3 is TGTGCCATCAGTGACCCAGCGGGAGTCACAGATACGCAGTATTTT. Translating it yields CAISDPAGVTDTQYF.

This clone was found a few times. This chain joins TRBV5-1 and TRBJ2-1, with 10 bases fitting TRBD1. The CDR3 covers 16 residues. V shed 8 bases and J 5 bases; nucleotides not matched to a gene: 13. CDR1 and CDR2 (germline): SGHRS, YFSETQ. The CDR3 region has the DNA TGCGCCAGTTTTTGGCCCGGGACAGGGGAGAACAATGAGCAGTTCTTC. This sequence encodes CASFWPGTGENNEQFF.

The genes are TRBV27 and TRBJ2-3, with 8 bases fitting TRBD2. Trimming took 1 base from V and 2 from J; bases not matched to a gene: 5. Germline V gene data show CDR1 as MNHEY and CDR2 as SMNVEV (reference sequence). This CDR3 has 16 residues. CDR3 region: CASSLLSGSNTDTQYF. The DNA of the CDR3 is TGTGCCAGCAGTTTATTAAGCGGGAGTAACACAGATACGCAGTATTTT.